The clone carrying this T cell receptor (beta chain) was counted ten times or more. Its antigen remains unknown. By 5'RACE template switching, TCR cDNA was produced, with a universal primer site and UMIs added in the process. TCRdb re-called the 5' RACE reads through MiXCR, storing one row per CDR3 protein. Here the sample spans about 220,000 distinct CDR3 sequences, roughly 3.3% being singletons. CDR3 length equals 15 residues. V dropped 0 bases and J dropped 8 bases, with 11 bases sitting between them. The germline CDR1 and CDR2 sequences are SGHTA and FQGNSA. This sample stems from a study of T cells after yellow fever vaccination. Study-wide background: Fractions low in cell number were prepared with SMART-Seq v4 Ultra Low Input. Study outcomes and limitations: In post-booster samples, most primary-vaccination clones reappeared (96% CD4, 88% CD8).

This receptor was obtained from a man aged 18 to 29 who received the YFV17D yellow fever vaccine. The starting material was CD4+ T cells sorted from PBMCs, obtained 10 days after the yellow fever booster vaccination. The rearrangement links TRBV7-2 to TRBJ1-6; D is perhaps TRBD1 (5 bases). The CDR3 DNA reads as TGTGCCAGCAGCTTAGCGGGGGGTATCGATTCACCCCTCCACTTT. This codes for CASSLAGGIDSPLHF.